The rows below give T cell receptor beta chains drawn from one sample of a study of vaccination effects on CD4 cells after COVID-19. Their cognate antigens are unknown. Produced via immunoSEQ multiplex PCR; TCRdb's table is partial and in-frame only. The table records 20,000 to 30,000 clones, approximately 70% of them present only once. The material was CD4+ T cells from PBMCs cultured with SARS-CoV-2 spike peptides, obtained after COVID-19 vaccination. These receptors were obtained from a human donor who received a COVID-19 vaccine. The CDR3 runs from the conserved cysteine through the conserved F or W. A D gene is named only where the DNA matches it firmly. Expanded clones get a size class; other rows say once, few or many, or leave the size out.

.	14	TRBV6-5	.	TRBJ2-7	CASSYSSSSYEQYF	TGTGCCAGCAGTTACTCGTCCAGCTCCTACGAGCAGTACTTC
.	11	TRBV7-9	.	TRBJ2-5	CASRLEETQYF	TGTGCCAGCAGGTTAGAGGAGACCCAGTACTTC
.	14	TRBV30	.	TRBJ1-5	CAWSKGLSNQPQHF	TGTGCCTGGAGCAAGGGATTGAGCAATCAGCCCCAGCATTTT
.	12	TRBV6-5	.	TRBJ2-1	CASSPGVHEQFF	TGTGCCAGCAGCCCGGGGGTCCATGAGCAGTTCTTC
.	15	TRBV5-4	few	TRBJ2-1	CASSLDGVSYNEQFF	TGTGCCAGCAGCTTGGATGGGGTCTCCTACAATGAGCAGTTCTTC
.	17	TRBV7-9	few	TRBJ1-6	CASSPIIVQGGISPLHF	TGTGCCAGCAGCCCTATTATTGTGCAGGGCGGAATTTCACCCCTCCACTTT
.	15	TRBV11-1	.	TRBJ2-7	CASSHTDGSSYEQYF	TGTGCCAGCAGCCACACCGACGGAAGCTCCTACGAGCAGTACTTC
.	13	TRBV21-1	.	TRBJ1-5	CASSPTSNQPQHF	TGTGCCAGCAGCCCCACTAGTAACCAGCCCCAGCATTTT
TRBD1	14	TRBV7-9	.	TRBJ1-1	CASSRSGTDTEAFF	TGTGCCAGCAGCCGATCCGGGACAGACACTGAAGCTTTCTTT
.	16	TRBV19	.	TRBJ2-4	CASSIDSRAAKNIQYF	TGTGCCAGTAGTATAGACTCCAGGGCGGCCAAAAACATTCAGTACTTC
.	15	TRBV7-9	.	TRBJ2-5	CASSLVEGKLETQYF	TGTGCCAGCAGCTTAGTCGAGGGGAAGTTAGAGACCCAGTACTTC